The 10 T cell receptor beta chains in this list originate from one sample, sequenced in a study of cytomegalovirus exposure and HLA in healthy donors. It was with 60 Vbeta and 13 Jbeta primers that the PCR ran. Generated by immunoSEQ multiplex PCR, the TCRdb table keeps only in-frame clones and is missing some. The sample includes about 130,000 clones, over 65% of them seen just once. The sample taken for sequencing was PBMCs. The receptors come from a man aged 18 to 29 in good health and CMV-seropositive.

The chain carries TRBV7-2 and TRBJ1-4, with D possibly TRBD1 on 5 matching bases. Germline V gene lookup returns CDR1 SGHTA and CDR2 FQGNSA. V was shortened by 1 base and J by 7 bases, with 16 bases between the two germline ends. The CDR3 contains 16 residues. The CDR3: CASSLDPRAFGEKLFF. CDR3 DNA sequence: TGTGCCAGCAGCTTAGACCCCAGGGCCTTCGGTGAAAAACTGTTTTTT. The full variable domain, in which reference TRBV7-2 and TRBJ1-4 provide the parts outside the CDR3, is GAGVSQSPSNKVTEKGKDVELRCDPISGHTALYWYRQSLGQGLEFLIYFQGNSAPDKSGLPSDRFSAERTGGSVSTLTIQRTQQEDSAVYLCASSLDPRAFGEKLFFGSGTQLSVL.

The chain employs TRBV30 and TRBJ1-4, with 7 bases identical to TRBD1. V gave up 3 bases and J gave up 0 bases; unmatched junction bases: 4. The CDR3 is made up of 15 amino acids. The germline V gene encodes CDR1 GTSNPN and CDR2 SVGIG (reference sequence). CDR3: CAWRQGLATNEKLFF. The CDR3 bases are TGTGCCTGGAGACAGGGGCTTGCAACTAATGAAAAACTGTTTTTT. The variable domain in full, with the rest retrieved from reference TRBV30 and TRBJ1-4, is SQTIHQWPATLVQPVGSPLSLECTVEGTSNPNLYWYRQAAGRGLQLLFYSVGIGQISSEVPQNLSASRPQDRQFILSSKKLLLSDSGFYLCAWRQGLATNEKLFFGSGTQLSVL.

The chain couples TRBV29-1 to TRBJ1-1; maybe TRBD1 (6 bases). The CDR3 is made up of 13 amino acids. Trimming took off 4 bases at V and 5 bases at J, with 14 bases between the two ends. Germline values: CDR1 SQVTM, CDR2 ANQGSEA. The CDR3 region is CSVGSQGRTEAFF. The CDR3 region has the DNA TGCAGCGTTGGGTCCCAGGGGCGTACTGAAGCTTTCTTT.

The chain employs TRBV7-2 and TRBJ2-1; D may be TRBD2 (7 bases). The CDR3 covers 15 residues. Trimming removed 1 base at V and 6 bases at J, with 13 bases between. From germline, CDR1 is SGHTA and CDR2 FQGNSA. In DNA form, the CDR3 reads TGTGCCAGCAGCTTAGTAGGGGGGGGGTTCAATGAGCAGTTCTTC. This codes for CASSLVGGGFNEQFF.

Here the CDR3 DNA reads TGTGCCAGCAGCAGGGAGAAGTGGCGCTCTAATGAAAAACTGTTTTTT. Translation: CASSREKWRSNEKLFF. This chain uses TRBV21-1 with TRBJ1-4. TRBV21-1 is classified as a pseudogene. The CDR3 spans 16 residues.

V and J are TRBV10-3 and TRBJ1-6; weak D call: TRBD1 (5 bases). Germline CDR1 reads ENHRY; CDR2 reads SYGVKD. This CDR3 comprises 16 residues. V was clipped by 0 bases and J by 6 bases, with 12 bases between them. The CDR3 protein is CAISESATDFNSPLHF. Here the CDR3 DNA reads TGTGCCATCAGTGAGTCAGCGACAGATTTTAATTCACCCCTCCACTTT.

The rearrangement uses TRBV27 and TRBJ1-2; 8 nucleotides match TRBD1. This CDR3 region has 13 residues. CDR1 is MNHEY, CDR2 SMNVEV, per germline (reference sequence). J was trimmed by 8 bases and V by 5 bases; bases with no gene match: 7. The DNA for the CDR3 is TGTGCCAGCAGTCCGGGGACAGGCTTCGGCTACACCTTC. Protein product: CASSPGTGFGYTF.

The chain has TRBV2 and TRBJ2-1; D perhaps matches TRBD2 (6 bases). The CDR3 consists of 12 residues. V was shortened by 4 bases and J by 9 bases, with 10 bases between the two germline ends. Germline values: CDR1 SNHLY, CDR2 FYNNEI. In DNA, the CDR3 is TGTGCCAGCAGTGCGGAGGGTAGTGAGCAGTTCTTC. Translated, it gives CASSAEGSEQFF.

The chain carries TRBV4-1 and TRBJ1-4; 9 positions match TRBD1. Germline trimming cut 4 bases from V and 4 bases from J; bases unmatched to any gene: 7. The CDR3 is 16 amino acids. Germline V gene lookup returns CDR1 MGHRA and CDR2 YSYEKL. The CDR3 sequence: CASSRAGTGNNEKLFF. The CDR3 DNA follows: TGCGCCAGCAGCCGAGCCGGGACAGGGAATAATGAAAAACTGTTTTTT.

The rearrangement links TRBV5-5 to TRBJ2-5, with a tentative D call TRBD2 (6 bases). The CDR3 contains 14 residues. Between the trimmed V and J ends, which lost 3 bases and 4 bases, there was a span of 13 bases. From germline, CDR1 is SGHKS and CDR2 YYEKEE (reference sequence). The CDR3 region is CASSSGGGAETQYF. CDR3 nucleotide sequence: TGTGCCAGCAGCTCCGGTGGAGGGGCAGAGACCCAGTACTTC.